These 3 T cell receptor beta chains came from one sample sequenced in a study of blood T cell repertoires in COVID-19. Only in-frame clones appear in the TCRdb table, and some are missing; sequencing was by immunoSEQ multiplex PCR. The data hold about 190,000 clones, with almost 90% observed a single time. The material sequenced was peripheral blood. These receptors came from a man aged 45-65 years with acute or convalescent COVID-19.

V and J are TRBV9 and TRBJ2-7; weak D call: TRBD2 (5 bases). This CDR3 region has 14 residues. Trimming removed 0 bases from V and 0 bases from J, with 7 bases in between. CDR1 is SGDLS, CDR2 YYNGEE, per germline. The CDR3 DNA sequence: TGTGCCAGCAGCGTAGACGAGGGCTCCTACGAGCAGTACTTC. It specifies CASSVDEGSYEQYF.

This chain joins TRBV5-1 and TRBJ1-6; TRBD1 matches at 9 bases. This CDR3 is 15 amino acids long. Germline CDR1 is SGHRS and CDR2 is YFSETQ. Trimming at V came to 4 bases and at J to 8 bases, leaving 7 bases not matched to a gene. The CDR3 sequence: CASSPTGGVDSPLHF. The CDR3 bases are TGCGCCAGCAGCCCAACAGGGGGCGTTGATTCACCCCTCCACTTT.

V usage is TRBV30 and J usage is TRBJ2-7, with a tentative D call TRBD1 (5 bases). Trimming left V 1 base short and J 3 bases short, with 10 bases between. CDR1 and CDR2 (germline): GTSNPN, SVGIG (reference sequence). This CDR3 has 13 amino acids. The CDR3 is CAWSAGYGYEQYF. As DNA, the CDR3 is TGTGCCTGGAGTGCAGGGTATGGCTACGAGCAGTACTTC.